This T cell receptor beta chain came from a study of response to subunit inactivated influenza vaccine. This clonotype has only a few counts. Its cognate antigen is unknown. General study results and limits: It was suggested by the authors that few new T cells are recruited by each seasonal influenza vaccination.

Via MiXCR, TCRdb re-called the RT-PCR reads, giving one row per CDR3 protein. Of under 200,000 distinct CDR3 sequences in the sample, about 10% were seen once. CDR1 and CDR2 from the germline V gene are MNHNS and SASEGT. The CDR3 runs 11 residues. The V end lost 7 bases, the J end lost 4 bases, and 8 bases lay between the germline ends. Material: CD8+ T cells sorted from PBMCs, obtained less than 30 months after vaccination. The sequence was collected from a man aged 50-75 years who received an inactivated influenza vaccine. The chain employs TRBV6-1 and TRBJ2-7; D ambiguous. CDR3 bases: TGTGCCAGCATGAACCGGTACGAGCAGTACTTC. Translation: CASMNRYEQYF.